A single sample gave rise to the 3 T cell receptor beta chains below, sequenced in a study of blood T cell repertoires in COVID-19. The protocol was immunoSEQ multiplex PCR, while the TCRdb copy is restricted to in-frame clones and leaves out a portion. The table includes 240,000 or so clones, around 86% detected once. Input material: peripheral blood. The receptors come from a woman between 70 and 85 years old with active or convalescent COVID-19.

The chain joins TRBV5-3 to TRBJ2-2; 7 bases match TRBD1. TRBV5-3 qualifies as an ORF whose function is uncertain. This CDR3 is built from 15 residues. After removal of 4 bases from V and 3 bases from J, the junction contained 6 bases not matched to a gene. The CDR3 coding sequence is TGTGCCAGAAGCGATTCCGGGACAGACACCGGGGAGCTGTTTTTT. Residues: CARSDSGTDTGELFF.

The chain uses TRBV2 and TRBJ2-7; perhaps TRBD2 as D (6 bases). Germline lookup yields CDR1 SNHLY and CDR2 FYNNEI. The V gene lost 4 bases and the J gene lost 3 bases, with 13 bases spanning the gap. This CDR3 has 14 amino acids. The CDR3 DNA reads TGTGCCAGCAGTGCGAGCCCCGGGGGCTACGAGCAGTACTTC. It yields the protein CASSASPGGYEQYF.

The V gene is TRBV2, the J gene TRBJ1-6; no firm D call. Germline CDR1 and CDR2: SNHLY and FYNNEI. The CDR3 sequence is 11 residues long. V shed 6 bases and J shed 8 bases, with 5 bases lying between them. CDR3 region: CASRGDSPLHF. The CDR3 coding sequence is TGTGCCAGCAGAGGAGATTCACCCCTCCACTTT.